This T cell receptor (beta chain) was sequenced during a study of T cell repertoires in cytomegalovirus infection. Study background: An indication of both CMV infection and matching HLA type came from public TCR beta signatures. Study-wide points: HLA-C-restricted CMV-specific TCR beta clonotypes prevailed in the ex vivo response.

One entry per CDR3 protein, called by TCRdb with MiXCR from the reads. The sample yields 200,000 or so distinct CDR3 sequences, about 30% seen once. This clonotype has a handful of counts. What it binds is unknown. This CDR3 region has 15 residues. CDR1 is SGHTA and CDR2 is FQGNSA in the germline V gene. Deletions cut 5 bases from V and 5 bases from J, with 19 bases between. The TCR was taken from a human donor in good health (CMV status not recorded). Some clones in this sample may be carry-over from other donors' samples. The source material was PBMCs. The chain is built from TRBV7-2 and TRBJ2-7; maybe TRBD1 (5 bases). CDR3 in amino acids: CASSPRRGSWNEQYF. CDR3 in DNA: TGTGCCAGCAGCCCTAGAAGGGGTAGTTGGAACGAGCAGTACTTC.